These T cell receptor beta chains were read from a single sample in a study of blood T cell repertoires in COVID-19. Only in-frame clones appear in the TCRdb table, and some are missing; sequencing was by immunoSEQ multiplex PCR. The repertoire includes some 250,000 clones, roughly 90% of them detected once, and about 0.8% sits in the top ten. Sequenced sample: peripheral blood. Receptors originate from a woman in her 30s with acute or convalescent COVID-19. CDR3s include the opening cysteine and the closing phenylalanine or tryptophan. The order of the fields is D gene, V gene, J gene, clone size, CDR3 DNA, CDR3 protein. The D gene is left open where the match is weak. The listing skips clone size in some rows; elsewhere it reads once, few, many or a size class.

>TRBD2|TRBV12-3/TRBV12-4|TRBJ2-7|once
TGTGCCAGCCGGGGGGGGCCCTACGAGCAGTACTTC
CASRGGPYEQYF
>-|TRBV9|TRBJ1-1|once
TGTGCCAGCAGCGTAGCCCAGGGGTACACTGAAGCTTTCTTT
CASSVAQGYTEAFF
>TRBD2|TRBV3-1/TRBV3-2|TRBJ2-7|-
TGTGCCAGCAGCCCTGGACTAGCGGGGGAATTCTACGAGCAGTACTTC
CASSPGLAGEFYEQYF
>-|TRBV15|TRBJ1-5|-
TGTGCCACCAGCAGAACGGTTCTTTGGCCCCAGCATTTT
CATSRTVLWPQHF
>-|TRBV20-1|TRBJ2-1|-
TGCAGTGCTAGTGGAGGTGGGGGAGGGGGCAATGAGCAGTTCTTC
CSASGGGGGGNEQFF
>TRBD1|TRBV5-6|TRBJ1-2|few
TGTGCCAGCAGCGAGACAGGGGGGTACTATGGCTACACCTTC
CASSETGGYYGYTF
>-|TRBV7-3|TRBJ2-3|-
TGTGCCAGCAGCTTAGACAGGAACACAGATACGCAGTATTTT
CASSLDRNTDTQYF
>-|TRBV14|TRBJ2-1|-
TGTGCCAGCAGCCAAGTCTATCTCGGTGAGCAGTTCTTC
CASSQVYLGEQFF
>-|TRBV6-5|TRBJ2-3|once
TGTGCCAGCAGTAGGGGGACAGATACGCAGTATTTT
CASSRGTDTQYF
>-|TRBV19|TRBJ2-1|-
TGTGCCAGTAGTTTTTACCGGGGAATTTACAATGAGCAGTTCTTC
CASSFYRGIYNEQFF
>-|TRBV5-4|TRBJ1-1|-
TGTGCCAGCAGGCCGGGACACACGAACACTGAAGCTTTCTTT
CASRPGHTNTEAFF
>TRBD1|TRBV2|TRBJ1-1|once
TGTGCCAGCATTAGACAGGGGGTAATGAACACTGAAGCTTTCTTT
CASIRQGVMNTEAFF
>-|TRBV5-4|TRBJ1-1|-
TGTGCCAGCAGCCAACGACATGAATCTGAAGCTTTCTTT
CASSQRHESEAFF
>TRBD1|TRBV4-2|TRBJ2-7|once
TGTGCCAGCAGCCAAGAAATTGGGACAGGGTGGGTGAAATCCTACGAGCAGTACTTC
CASSQEIGTGWVKSYEQYF
>-|TRBV21-1|TRBJ2-1|-
TGTGCCAGCAGCAACGCGGGGACCAGAAGAGGTGGGTTCTTC
CASSNAGTRRGGFF
>-|TRBV9|TRBJ2-5|few
TGTGCCAGCAGCGTAGAGGTGGGGCGAGAGACCCAGTACTTC
CASSVEVGRETQYF
>-|TRBV29-1|TRBJ1-2|few
TGCAGCGTTGATTGGAAGGCGTCGAGAGGGTATGGCTACACCTTC
CSVDWKASRGYGYTF
>TRBD2|TRBV6-5|TRBJ2-1|once
TGTGCCAGCAGCATGAGCGGGAGGGTCCAGTTCTTC
CASSMSGRVQFF
>-|TRBV10-3|TRBJ1-6|-
TGTGCCATCAGTGCGTTCAGCTCCTATAATTCACCCCTCCACTTT
CAISAFSSYNSPLHF
>-|TRBV30|TRBJ1-2|-
TGTGCCTGGACCTTCTCTCAGGGTAACTATGGCTACACCTTC
CAWTFSQGNYGYTF
>-|TRBV3-1/TRBV3-2|TRBJ1-1|once
TGTGCCAGCAGCCTTACGGGGTACACTGAAGCTTTCTTT
CASSLTGYTEAFF
>-|TRBV5-5|TRBJ2-1|-
TGTGCCAGCAGCTTCGGTAGTAGCTCCTACAATGAGCAGTTCTTC
CASSFGSSSYNEQFF
>TRBD1|TRBV19|TRBJ2-7|-
TGTGCCAGTAGTATTTCCGGGACAGGGAGCTACGAGCAGTACTTC
CASSISGTGSYEQYF
>TRBD1|TRBV4-1|TRBJ1-6|-
TGCGCCAGCAGCCAAGGGGACAGGTCGACCAGCTCCTATAATTCACCCCTCCACTTT
CASSQGDRSTSSYNSPLHF
>TRBD1|TRBV29-1|TRBJ1-6|-
TGCAGCGTTCCGGGGACAGGGAATAATTCACCCCTCCACTTT
CSVPGTGNNSPLHF
>TRBD2|TRBV7-8|TRBJ2-2|-
TGTGCCAGCAGCTTAGGGTTAGCGGGAATCAACACCGGGGAGCTGTTTTTT
CASSLGLAGINTGELFF
>TRBD1|TRBV15|TRBJ2-1|-
TGTGCCACCAGCACAAGACAGGGGCACTACAATGAGCAGTTCTTC
CATSTRQGHYNEQFF
>-|TRBV19|TRBJ1-5|few
TGTGCCAGTCAATCTCAGGGCGATCAGCCCCAGCATTTT
CASQSQGDQPQHF